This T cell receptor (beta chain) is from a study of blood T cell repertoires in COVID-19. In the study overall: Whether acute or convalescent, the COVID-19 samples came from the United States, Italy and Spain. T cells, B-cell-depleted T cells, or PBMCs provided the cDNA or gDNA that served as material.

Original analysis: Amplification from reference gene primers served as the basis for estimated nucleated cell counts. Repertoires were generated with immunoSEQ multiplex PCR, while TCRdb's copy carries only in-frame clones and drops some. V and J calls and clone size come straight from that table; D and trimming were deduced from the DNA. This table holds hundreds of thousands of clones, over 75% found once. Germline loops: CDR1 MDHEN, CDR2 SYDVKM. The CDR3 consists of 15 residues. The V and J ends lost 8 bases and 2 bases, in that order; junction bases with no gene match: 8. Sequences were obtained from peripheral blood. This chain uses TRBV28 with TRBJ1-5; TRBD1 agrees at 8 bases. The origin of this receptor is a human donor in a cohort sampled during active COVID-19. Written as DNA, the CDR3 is TGTGCCAGCTCGACAGGGGCCAGTGGCAATCAGCCCCAGCATTTT. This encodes CASSTGASGNQPQHF.